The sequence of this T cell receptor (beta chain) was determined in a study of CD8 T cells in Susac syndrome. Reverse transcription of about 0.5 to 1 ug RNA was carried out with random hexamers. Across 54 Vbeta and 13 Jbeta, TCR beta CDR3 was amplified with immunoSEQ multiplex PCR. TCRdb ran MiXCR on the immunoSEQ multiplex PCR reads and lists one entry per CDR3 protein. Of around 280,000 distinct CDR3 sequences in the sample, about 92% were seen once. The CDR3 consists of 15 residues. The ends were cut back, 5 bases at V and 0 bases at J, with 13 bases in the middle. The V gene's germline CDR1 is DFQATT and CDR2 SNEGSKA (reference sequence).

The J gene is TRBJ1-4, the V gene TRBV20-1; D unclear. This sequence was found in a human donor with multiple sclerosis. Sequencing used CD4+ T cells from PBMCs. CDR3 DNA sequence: TGCAGTGCTTCCTTGACGACCTCAACTAATGAAAAACTGTTTTTT. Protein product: CSASLTTSTNEKLFF.